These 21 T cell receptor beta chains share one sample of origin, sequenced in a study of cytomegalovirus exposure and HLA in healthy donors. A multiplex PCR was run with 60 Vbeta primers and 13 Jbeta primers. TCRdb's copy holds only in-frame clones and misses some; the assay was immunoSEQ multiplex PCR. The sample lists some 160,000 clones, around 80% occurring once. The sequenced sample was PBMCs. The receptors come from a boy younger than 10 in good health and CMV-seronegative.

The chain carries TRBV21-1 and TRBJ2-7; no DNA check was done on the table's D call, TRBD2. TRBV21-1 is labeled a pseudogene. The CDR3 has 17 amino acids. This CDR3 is CASSNRITAGFLWEQYF. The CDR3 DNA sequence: TGTGCCAGCAGCAATCGAATCACCGCCGGGTTTTTGTGGGAGCAGTACTTC.

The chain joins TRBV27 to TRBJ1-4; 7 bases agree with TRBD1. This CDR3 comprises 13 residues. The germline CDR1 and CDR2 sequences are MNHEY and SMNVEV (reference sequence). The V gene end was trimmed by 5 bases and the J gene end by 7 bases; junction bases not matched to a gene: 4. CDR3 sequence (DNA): TGTGCCAGCAGTATGACAGGGCCTGAAAAACTGTTTTTT. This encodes CASSMTGPEKLFF.

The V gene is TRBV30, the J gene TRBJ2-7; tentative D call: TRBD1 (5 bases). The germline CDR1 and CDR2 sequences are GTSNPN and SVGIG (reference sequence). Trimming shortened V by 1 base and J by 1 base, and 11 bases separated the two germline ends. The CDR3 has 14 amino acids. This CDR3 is CAWSDRAGSYEQYF. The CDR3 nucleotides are TGTGCCTGGAGTGATAGGGCAGGGTCCTACGAGCAGTACTTC. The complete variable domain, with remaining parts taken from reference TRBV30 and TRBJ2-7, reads SQTIHQWPATLVQPVGSPLSLECTVEGTSNPNLYWYRQAAGRGLQLLFYSVGIGQISSEVPQNLSASRPQDRQFILSSKKLLLSDSGFYLCAWSDRAGSYEQYFGPGTRLTVT.

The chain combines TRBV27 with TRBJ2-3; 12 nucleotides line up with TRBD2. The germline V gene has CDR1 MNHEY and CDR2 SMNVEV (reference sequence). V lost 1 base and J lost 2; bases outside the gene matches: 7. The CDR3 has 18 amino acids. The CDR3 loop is CASSLYVLAGGVTDTQYF. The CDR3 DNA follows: TGTGCCAGCAGTTTATACGTACTAGCGGGAGGTGTCACAGATACGCAGTATTTT.

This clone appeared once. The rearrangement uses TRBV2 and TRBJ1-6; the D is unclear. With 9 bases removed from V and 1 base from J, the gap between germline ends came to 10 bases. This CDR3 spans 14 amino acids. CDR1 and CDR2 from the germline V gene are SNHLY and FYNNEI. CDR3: CASGFRSYNSPLHF. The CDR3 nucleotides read TGTGCCAGTGGGTTCAGGTCCTATAATTCACCCCTCCACTTT.

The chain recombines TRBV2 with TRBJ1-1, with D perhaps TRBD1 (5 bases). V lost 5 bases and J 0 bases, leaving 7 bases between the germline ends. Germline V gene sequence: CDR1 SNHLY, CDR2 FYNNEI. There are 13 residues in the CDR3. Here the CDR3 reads CASSWTLNTEAFF. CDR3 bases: TGTGCCAGCAGTTGGACACTGAACACTGAAGCTTTCTTT.

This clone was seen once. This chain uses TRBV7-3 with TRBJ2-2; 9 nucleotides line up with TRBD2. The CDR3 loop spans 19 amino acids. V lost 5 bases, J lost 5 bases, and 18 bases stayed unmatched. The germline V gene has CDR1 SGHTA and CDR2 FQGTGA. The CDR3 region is CASSRVGLAGELGTGELFF. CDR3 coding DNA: TGTGCCAGCAGCCGAGTCGGGTTAGCGGGAGAATTGGGAACCGGGGAGCTGTTTTTT. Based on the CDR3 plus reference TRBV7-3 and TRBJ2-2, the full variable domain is GAGVSQTPSNKVTEKGKYVELRCDPISGHTALYWYRQSLGQGPEFLIYFQGTGAADDSGLPNDRFFAVRPEGSVSTLKIQRTERGDSAVYLCASSRVGLAGELGTGELFFGEGSRLTVL.

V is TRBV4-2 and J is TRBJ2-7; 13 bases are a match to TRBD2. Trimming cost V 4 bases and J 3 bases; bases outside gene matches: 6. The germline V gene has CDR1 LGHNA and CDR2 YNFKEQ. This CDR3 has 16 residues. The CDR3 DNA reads TGTGCCAGCAGCCCCCTTGGACTAGCGGGAGACTACGAGCAGTACTTC. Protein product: CASSPLGLAGDYEQYF.

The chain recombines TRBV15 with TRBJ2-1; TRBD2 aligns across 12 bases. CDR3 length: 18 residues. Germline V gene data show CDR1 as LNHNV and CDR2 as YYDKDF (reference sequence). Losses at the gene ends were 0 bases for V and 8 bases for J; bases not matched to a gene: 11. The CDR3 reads CATSRDQGTSGFVDEQFF. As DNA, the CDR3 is TGTGCCACCAGCAGAGATCAGGGGACTAGCGGGTTCGTTGATGAGCAGTTCTTC.

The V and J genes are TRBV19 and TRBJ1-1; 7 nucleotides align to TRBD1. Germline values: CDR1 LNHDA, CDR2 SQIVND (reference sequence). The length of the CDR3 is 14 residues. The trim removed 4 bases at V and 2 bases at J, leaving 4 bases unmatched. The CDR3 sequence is CASSTRQGNTEAFF. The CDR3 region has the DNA TGTGCCAGTAGTACCCGACAGGGCAACACTGAAGCTTTCTTT.

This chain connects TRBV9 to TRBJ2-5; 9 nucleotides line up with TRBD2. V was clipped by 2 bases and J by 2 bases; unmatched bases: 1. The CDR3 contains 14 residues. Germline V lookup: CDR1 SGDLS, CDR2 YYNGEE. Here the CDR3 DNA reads TGTGCCAGCAGCGTCACTAGCGGGCAAGAGACCCAGTACTTC. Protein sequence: CASSVTSGQETQYF.

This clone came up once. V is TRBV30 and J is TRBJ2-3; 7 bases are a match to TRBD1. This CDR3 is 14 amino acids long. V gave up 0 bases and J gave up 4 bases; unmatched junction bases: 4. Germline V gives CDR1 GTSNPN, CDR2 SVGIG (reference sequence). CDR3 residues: CAWSVWTGADTQYF. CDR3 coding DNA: TGTGCCTGGAGTGTATGGACAGGAGCAGATACGCAGTATTTT.

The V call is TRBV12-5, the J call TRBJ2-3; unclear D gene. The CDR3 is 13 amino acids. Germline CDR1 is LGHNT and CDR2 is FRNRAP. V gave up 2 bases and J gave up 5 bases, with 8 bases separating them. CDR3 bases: TGTGCTAGTGGTTTGAGGCTAGGAGATACGCAGTATTTT. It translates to CASGLRLGDTQYF.

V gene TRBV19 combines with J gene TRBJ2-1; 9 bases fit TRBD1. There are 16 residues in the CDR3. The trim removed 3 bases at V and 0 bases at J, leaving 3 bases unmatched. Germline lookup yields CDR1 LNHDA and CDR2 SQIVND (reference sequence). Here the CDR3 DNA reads TGTGCCAGTAGTATGGACAGGGGCGTCTCCTACAATGAGCAGTTCTTC. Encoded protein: CASSMDRGVSYNEQFF.

CDR3 sequence reads: CASSDKRGVDEQFF. CDR3 DNA sequence: TGTGCCAGCAGTGATAAGCGGGGGGTGGATGAGCAGTTCTTC. The chain recombines TRBV6-1 with TRBJ2-1; the match to TRBD2 covers 9 bases. Germline CDR1 MNHNS, CDR2 SASEGT. V shed 3 bases and J 8 bases; nucleotides not matched to a gene: 5. CDR3 size: 14 residues.

The CDR3 DNA reads TGTGCCAGCAGTGACTCCGGGGGAGAATATAATGAGCAGTTCTTC. It is translated as CASSDSGGEYNEQFF. The chain couples TRBV6-4 to TRBJ2-1, with D possibly being TRBD2 (6 bases). Germline V lookup: CDR1 MRHNA, CDR2 SNTAGT. This CDR3 spans 15 amino acids. Trimming removed 0 bases from V and 7 bases from J, with 13 bases in between.

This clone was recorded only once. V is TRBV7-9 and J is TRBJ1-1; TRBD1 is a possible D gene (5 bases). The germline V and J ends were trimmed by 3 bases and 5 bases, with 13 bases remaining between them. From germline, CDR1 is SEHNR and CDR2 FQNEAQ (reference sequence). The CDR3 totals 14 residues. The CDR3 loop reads CASSFEQHRTEAFF. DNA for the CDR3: TGTGCCAGCAGCTTTGAACAGCACAGGACTGAAGCTTTCTTT.

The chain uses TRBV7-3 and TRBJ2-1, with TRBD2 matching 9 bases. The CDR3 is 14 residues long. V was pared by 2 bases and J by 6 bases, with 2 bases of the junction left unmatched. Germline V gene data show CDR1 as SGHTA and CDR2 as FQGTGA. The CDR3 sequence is CASSLAGGPNEQFF. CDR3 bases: TGTGCCAGCAGCTTAGCGGGAGGGCCCAATGAGCAGTTCTTC. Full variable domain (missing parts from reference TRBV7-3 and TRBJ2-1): GAGVSQTPSNKVTEKGKYVELRCDPISGHTALYWYRQSLGQGPEFLIYFQGTGAADDSGLPNDRFFAVRPEGSVSTLKIQRTERGDSAVYLCASSLAGGPNEQFFGPGTRLTVL.

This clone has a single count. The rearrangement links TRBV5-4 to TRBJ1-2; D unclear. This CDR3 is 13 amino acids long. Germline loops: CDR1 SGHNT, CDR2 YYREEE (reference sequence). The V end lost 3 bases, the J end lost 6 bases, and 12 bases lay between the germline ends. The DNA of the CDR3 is TGTGCCAGCAGCTGGACTCCGGACGATGGCTACACCTTC. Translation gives CASSWTPDDGYTF.

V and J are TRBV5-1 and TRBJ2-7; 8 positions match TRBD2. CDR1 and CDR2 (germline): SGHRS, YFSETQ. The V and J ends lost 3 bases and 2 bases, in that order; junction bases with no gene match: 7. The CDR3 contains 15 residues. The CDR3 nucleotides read TGCGCCAGCAGCTCCGGGACTAGATCTGCCTACGAGCAGTACTTC. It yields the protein CASSSGTRSAYEQYF. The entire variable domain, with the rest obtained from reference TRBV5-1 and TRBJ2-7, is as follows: KAGVTQTPRYLIKTRGQQVTLSCSPISGHRSVSWYQQTPGQGLQFLFEYFSETQRNKGNFPGRFSGRQFSNSRSEMNVSTLELGDSALYLCASSSGTRSAYEQYFGPGTRLTVT.

CDR3 residues: CASSPGGGRGTDTQYF. The CDR3 region has the DNA TGCGCCAGCAGCCCTGGGGGGGGCCGGGGGACAGATACGCAGTATTTT. This chain links TRBV5-1 with TRBJ2-3; D might be TRBD2 (7 bases). Germline CDR1 reads SGHRS; CDR2 reads YFSETQ. This CDR3 has 16 residues. V was clipped by 4 bases and J by 3 bases, with 18 bases between them.